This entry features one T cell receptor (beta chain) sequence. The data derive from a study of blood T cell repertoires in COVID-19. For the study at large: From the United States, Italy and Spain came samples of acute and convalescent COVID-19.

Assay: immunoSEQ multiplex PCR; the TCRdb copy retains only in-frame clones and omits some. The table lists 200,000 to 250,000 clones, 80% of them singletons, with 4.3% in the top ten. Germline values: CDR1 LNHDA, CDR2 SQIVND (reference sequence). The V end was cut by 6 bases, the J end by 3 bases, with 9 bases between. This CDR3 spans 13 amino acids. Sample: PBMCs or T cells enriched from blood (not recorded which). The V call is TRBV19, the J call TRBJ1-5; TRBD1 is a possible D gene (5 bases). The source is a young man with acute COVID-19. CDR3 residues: CASRDRDNQPQHF. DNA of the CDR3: TGTGCCAGTAGAGACAGAGACAATCAGCCCCAGCATTTT.